The 11 T cell receptor beta chains below were found in one sample sequenced in a study of OX40 agonist ivuxolimab in advanced cancers. The library was prepared using the immunoSEQ multiplex PCR assay. Imported from immuneACCESS, the table was reduced by TCRdb to in-frame sequences with V and J called. These copies leave out some clones; in studies compared against another copy, an unresolved V gene accounts for under half, and the cause of the remainder is not known. The sample table lists about 42,000 clones, approximately 86% of them with a count of one. The leading ten clones occupy 9% to 14% of the sample. Sequenced material: CD4+ or CD8+ T cells sorted from blood, taken in a trial of the OX40 agonist ivuxolimab. The receptor set was obtained from an adult with an advanced solid tumor such as melanoma, head and neck, liver or kidney cancer.

CDR3 in amino acids: CASPPSGGALGYTF. CDR3 DNA sequence: TGCGCCAGCCCCCCTAGCGGGGGGGCCCTGGGCTACACCTTC. The chain combines TRBV4-3 with TRBJ1-2; tentative D call: TRBD1 (6 bases). The germline V gene encodes CDR1 LGHNA and CDR2 YSLEER. The CDR3 totals 14 residues. The germline V and J ends were trimmed by 8 bases and 8 bases, with 21 bases remaining between them.

This CDR3 is CASSEIVGGGGDEQFF. In nucleotides, the CDR3 is TGTGCCAGCAGTGAAATTGTGGGCGGCGGGGGCGATGAGCAGTTCTTC. The genes are TRBV2 and TRBJ2-1, with D possibly TRBD2 on 7 matching bases. Per the germline V gene, CDR1 is SNHLY and CDR2 is FYNNEI. This CDR3 contains 16 residues. Trimming left V 2 bases short and J 8 bases short, with 19 bases between.

J is TRBJ2-7 and V is TRBV5-6; the D gene is possibly TRBD1 (6 bases). V dropped 2 bases and J dropped 3 bases, with 9 bases sitting between them. Germline V gives CDR1 SGHDT, CDR2 YYEEEE. The CDR3 consists of 13 residues. CDR3 in amino acids: CASSFGQSYEQYF. DNA of the CDR3: TGTGCCAGCAGCTTCGGACAGAGCTACGAGCAGTACTTC.

The rearrangement uses TRBV9 and TRBJ1-1, with 9 nucleotides matching TRBD1. Germline values: CDR1 SGDLS, CDR2 YYNGEE. The CDR3 is 15 residues long. V shed 3 bases and J 5 bases; nucleotides not matched to a gene: 8. CDR3 nucleotides: TGTGCCAGCAGCGAAAGACCGGGACAGGGAACTGAAGCTTTCTTT. Its translation: CASSERPGQGTEAFF.

J is TRBJ2-5 and V is TRBV7-8; maybe TRBD1 (6 bases). The CDR3 totals 15 residues. V gave up 1 base and J gave up 4 bases, with 13 bases separating them. Germline CDR1 is SGHVS and CDR2 is FQNEAQ. The CDR3 protein is CASSLVWGRLETQYF. The CDR3 nucleotides are TGTGCCAGCAGCTTAGTTTGGGGGCGTTTAGAGACCCAGTACTTC.

The CDR3 spells CASSEGARKLFF. The CDR3 region has the DNA TGTGCCAGCAGCGAGGGGGCCCGAAAACTGTTTTTT. V and J are TRBV7-9 and TRBJ1-4; 7 bases fit TRBD1. V trimming: 5 bases; J trimming: 10 bases; junction bases outside the gene matches: 4. Per the germline V gene, CDR1 is SEHNR and CDR2 is FQNEAQ (reference sequence). The CDR3 extends over 12 amino acids. Supplemented by reference TRBV7-9 and TRBJ1-4, the full variable domain reads DTGVSQNPRHKITKRGQNVTFRCDPISEHNRLYWYRQTLGQGPEFLTYFQNEAQLEKSRLLSDRFSAERPKGSFSTLEIQRTEQGDSAMYLCASSEGARKLFFGSGTQLSVL.

This chain connects TRBV11-2 to TRBJ1-6; D remains unclear. Deletions cut 1 base from V and 3 bases from J, with 10 bases between. This CDR3 spans 16 amino acids. Germline CDR1 is SGHAT and CDR2 is FQNNGV. CDR3 nucleotide sequence: TGTGCCAGCAGCTTAGCCCCCGGACTCTATAATTCACCCCTCCACTTT. This codes for CASSLAPGLYNSPLHF.

This clone was recorded a few times. V and J are TRBV7-9 and TRBJ1-1; D remains ambiguous. V gave up 3 bases and J gave up 10 bases, with 15 bases separating them. The CDR3 consists of 13 residues. CDR1 is SEHNR, CDR2 FQNEAQ, per germline (reference sequence). In DNA, the CDR3 is TGTGCCAGCAGCTTTTCTCCGGCAGACGGAGCTTTCTTT. Its translation: CASSFSPADGAFF.

The chain is built from TRBV27 and TRBJ2-1; possibly TRBD2 for D (6 bases). The V gene's germline CDR1 is MNHEY and CDR2 SMNVEV (reference sequence). V lost 0 bases and J lost 10, with 10 bases in between. CDR3 size: 13 residues. DNA for the CDR3: TGTGCCAGCAGTTTATCGCGGGGCGGGGAGCAGTTCTTC. This codes for CASSLSRGGEQFF.

The chain employs TRBV6-1 and TRBJ2-3; D remains unclear. This CDR3 is 16 amino acids long. Germline assignment: CDR1 MNHNS and CDR2 SASEGT. The V end was cut by 2 bases, the J end by 4 bases, with 16 bases between. Written as DNA, the CDR3 is TGTGCCAGCAGTGAATGGGCGTTATGGAATGCAGATACGCAGTATTTT. Protein: CASSEWALWNADTQYF.

This clone was detected only once. The chain recombines TRBV5-1 with TRBJ1-1; D is ambiguous. Germline CDR1 reads SGHRS; CDR2 reads YFSETQ. The CDR3 totals 16 residues. V gave up 4 bases and J gave up 0 bases, with 16 bases separating them. This CDR3 is CASSLGPPRMNTEAFF. The CDR3 nucleotides read TGCGCCAGCAGCCTCGGACCTCCTCGGATGAACACTGAAGCTTTCTTT. Variable domain in full (rest from reference TRBV5-1 and TRBJ1-1): KAGVTQTPRYLIKTRGQQVTLSCSPISGHRSVSWYQQTPGQGLQFLFEYFSETQRNKGNFPGRFSGRQFSNSRSEMNVSTLELGDSALYLCASSLGPPRMNTEAFFGQGTRLTVV.